This T cell receptor (beta chain) was identified in a study of shared clonotypes between healthy human individuals. Broader study findings: Clonotypes which were not shared had lower generation probabilities than clonotypes that all four donors shared. Memory subsets generally showed smaller estimated richness than naive subsets did.

V lost 1 base, J lost 6 bases, and 4 bases stayed unmatched. The CDR3 covers 15 residues. CDR1 is SGHRS, CDR2 YFSETQ, per germline. Turning to this clone: As yet, its antigen is unknown.

Nashville, Tennessee was home to all donors, who were Caucasian adults. CD45RA-negative memory and CD45RA+ naive subsets were split from the CD4+ cells. Data came from immunoSEQ multiplex PCR; TCRdb stores just in-frame clones and leaves some out. The sample consists of about 2 million clones, 85% to 95% of them appearing once. V usage is TRBV5-1 and J usage is TRBJ2-1; 10 bases align to TRBD2. The TCR comes from a man between 18 and 29 years old in good health. The sequencing sample was made of naive CD4+ T cells sorted from blood. The subset: CD45RA+ positively selected. CDR3 DNA: TGCGCCAGCAGCTTGCCAGCGGGAGGGCCCAATGAGCAGTTCTTC. Its protein is CASSLPAGGPNEQFF.